This TCR beta chain is from a study of shared clonotypes between healthy human individuals. The ends lost 3 bases at V and 5 bases at J; junction bases unmatched: 5. The germline gives CDR1 SGHNT, CDR2 YYREEE (reference sequence). The CDR3 sequence is 14 residues long. The protocol was immunoSEQ multiplex PCR, while the TCRdb copy is restricted to in-frame clones and leaves out a portion. This table holds millions of clones, more than 90% found once. Note on this clone: What it binds is not known.

Study-level findings and limits: Despite large depth, rarefaction showed incomplete sorted-subset sequencing.

The sequence was collected from a man aged 18 to 29 in good health. The J gene is TRBJ2-5, the V gene TRBV5-4, with 9 positions matching TRBD1. Sequenced: naive CD4+ T cells sorted from blood. Subset of the sample: CD45RA+ positively selected. The CDR3 is CASSSTGGHETQYF. In nucleotides, the CDR3 is TGTGCCAGCAGCTCCACAGGGGGCCATGAGACCCAGTACTTC. Full variable domain (missing parts from reference TRBV5-4 and TRBJ2-5): ETGVTQSPTHLIKTRGQQVTLRCSSQSGHNTVSWYQQALGQGPQFIFQYYREEENGRGNFPPRFSGLQFPNYSSELNVNALELDDSALYLCASSSTGGHETQYFGPGTRLLVL.